These 14 T cell receptor beta chains were sequenced from one sample in a study of T cell changes during pregnancy in multiple sclerosis (dated by TCRdb to between 2017 and 2020). Library prep was done by the immunoSEQ multiplex PCR assay. TCRdb took this table from immuneACCESS and kept in-frame rearrangements with V and J called. Such tables lack part of the clones; where checked against another copy, unresolved V genes explain under half of the gap, and the rest is unexplained. In all, the sample holds about 100,000 clones, and around 93% of those were seen once. 1.9% of the sample belongs to the ten largest clones. Sequences were derived from peripheral blood, sampled after pregnancy. These receptors came from a female donor with multiple sclerosis, enrolled in a pregnancy study.

This rearrangement joins TRBV4-3 to TRBJ1-6; D gene unclear. The CDR3 length is 14 residues. CDR1 and CDR2 from the germline V gene are LGHNA and YSLEER. V shed 0 bases and J shed 6 bases, with 6 bases lying between them. CDR3 bases: TGCGCCAGCAGCCAAGACCGGGGTAATTCACCCCTCCACTTT. Translating gives CASSQDRGNSPLHF.

This clone has more than one count but fewer than ten. The rearrangement links TRBV10-3 to TRBJ2-2, with a possible D match to TRBD1 (5 bases). The V end was cut by 6 bases, the J end by 6 bases, with 11 bases between. The CDR3 covers 13 residues. Germline V gives CDR1 ENHRY, CDR2 SYGVKD. The CDR3 is CAISSGSSGELFF. CDR3 sequence (DNA): TGTGCCATCAGCTCAGGGTCATCCGGGGAGCTGTTTTTT.

The chain employs TRBV28 and TRBJ1-5; no firm D call. The CDR3 has 19 amino acids. Germline CDR1 MDHEN, CDR2 SYDVKM. Trimming stripped 7 bases from V and 2 bases from J, with 27 bases between. The CDR3 sequence is CASTRLLAGGAGRNQPQHF. CDR3 in DNA: TGTGCCAGCACCCGGTTGTTGGCAGGAGGAGCAGGTCGCAATCAGCCCCAGCATTTT.

V gene TRBV11-2 combines with J gene TRBJ2-3; D might be TRBD2 (5 bases). The CDR3 is 15 amino acids. Per the germline V gene, CDR1 is SGHAT and CDR2 is FQNNGV. V was pared by 5 bases and J by 4 bases, with 16 bases between. In DNA form, the CDR3 reads TGTGCCAGCAGCCCATCAAGAGGGTGGGCAGATACGCAGTATTTT. Its translation is CASSPSRGWADTQYF.

V gene TRBV4-3 combines with J gene TRBJ1-2; possibly TRBD1 for D (6 bases). Germline CDR1 LGHNA, CDR2 YSLEER. This CDR3 has 15 residues. Trimming removed 4 bases from V and 6 bases from J, with 18 bases in between. As DNA, the CDR3 is TGCGCCAGCAGCCTCCTGGCGACAGGAAGGGATGGCTACACCTTC. It encodes CASSLLATGRDGYTF.

This chain joins TRBV30 and TRBJ2-3; D is perhaps TRBD1 (5 bases). CDR3 length equals 13 residues. CDR1 GTSNPN and CDR2 SVGIG come from the germline V gene (reference sequence). Trimming removed 4 bases from V and 0 bases from J, with 8 bases in between. CDR3: CAWTGQSTDTQYF. CDR3 nucleotide sequence: TGTGCCTGGACAGGGCAGAGCACAGATACGCAGTATTTT.

The rearrangement joins TRBV4-1 to TRBJ2-5; D might be TRBD1 (5 bases). This CDR3 is built from 17 residues. The V end was cut by 0 bases, the J end by 5 bases, with 19 bases between. Germline V gives CDR1 MGHRA, CDR2 YSYEKL. Here the CDR3 reads CASSQDAGRALGETQYF. CDR3 nucleotide sequence: TGCGCCAGCAGCCAAGATGCAGGCAGGGCCTTAGGGGAGACCCAGTACTTC.

This clone was observed a single time. The chain carries TRBV5-4 and TRBJ1-1; D remains unclear. The CDR3 is 14 amino acids. Germline V CDR1 and CDR2: SGHNT, YYREEE (reference sequence). Trimming stripped 4 bases from V and 0 bases from J, with 10 bases between. Written as DNA, the CDR3 is TGTGCCAGCAGCAAACCAGGCATGAACACTGAAGCTTTCTTT. Amino acid sequence: CASSKPGMNTEAFF.

The V gene is TRBV4-1, the J gene TRBJ2-7; 9 bases match TRBD1. CDR3 size: 15 residues. Germline V gene sequence: CDR1 MGHRA, CDR2 YSYEKL. V lost 4 bases to trimming and J lost 2 bases; unmatched junction nucleotides: 6. CDR3 DNA sequence: TGCGCCAGCAGCCCCGGACAGGGGCCAACCTACGAGCAGTACTTC. It translates to CASSPGQGPTYEQYF.

V is TRBV7-7 and J is TRBJ2-5, with TRBD2 matching 8 bases. The germline gives CDR1 SSHAT, CDR2 FNYEAQ (reference sequence). This CDR3 contains 14 residues. Trimming cost V 5 bases and J 4 bases; bases outside gene matches: 6. CDR3 coding DNA: TGTGCCAGCAGCCCTCGGGAGGGAGGAGAGACCCAGTACTTC. It codes for CASSPREGGETQYF.

The chain is built from TRBV6-5 and TRBJ2-6, with unresolved D. V lost 0 bases and J lost 2, with 8 bases in between. Germline V gene data show CDR1 as MNHEY and CDR2 as SVGAGI. The CDR3 is 16 amino acids. The CDR3 coding sequence is TGTGCCAGCAGTTACTCTATTATCGCTGGGGCCAACGTCCTGACTTTC. It encodes CASSYSIIAGANVLTF.

This clone showed up just once. The gene calls are TRBV6-4 and TRBJ2-7; the match to TRBD1 covers 7 bases. Per germline, CDR1 MRHNA and CDR2 SNTAGT. CDR3 length: 15 amino acids. V gave up 7 bases and J gave up 1 base; unmatched junction bases: 10. The CDR3 region has the DNA TGTGCCAGCAAAGCCCGACAGGGCCGATCCTACGAGCAGTACTTC. Its protein is CASKARQGRSYEQYF.

This chain links TRBV4-1 with TRBJ1-1; D call uncertain. The germline V gene has CDR1 MGHRA and CDR2 YSYEKL. The CDR3 contains 14 residues. V lost 1 base and J 0 bases, leaving 6 bases between the germline ends. CDR3 in DNA: TGCGCCAGCAGCCAAGGTCCCGTGAACACTGAAGCTTTCTTT. Translation gives CASSQGPVNTEAFF.

This chain uses TRBV27 with TRBJ1-2, with 7 nucleotides matching TRBD1. Germline CDR1 and CDR2: MNHEY and SMNVEV (reference sequence). This CDR3 comprises 16 residues. V dropped 5 bases and J dropped 0; count of bases not matched to a gene: 9. In DNA, the CDR3 is TGTGCCAGCAGTCCCTGGTCGACAGGGCCTAACTATGGCTACACCTTC. It specifies CASSPWSTGPNYGYTF.